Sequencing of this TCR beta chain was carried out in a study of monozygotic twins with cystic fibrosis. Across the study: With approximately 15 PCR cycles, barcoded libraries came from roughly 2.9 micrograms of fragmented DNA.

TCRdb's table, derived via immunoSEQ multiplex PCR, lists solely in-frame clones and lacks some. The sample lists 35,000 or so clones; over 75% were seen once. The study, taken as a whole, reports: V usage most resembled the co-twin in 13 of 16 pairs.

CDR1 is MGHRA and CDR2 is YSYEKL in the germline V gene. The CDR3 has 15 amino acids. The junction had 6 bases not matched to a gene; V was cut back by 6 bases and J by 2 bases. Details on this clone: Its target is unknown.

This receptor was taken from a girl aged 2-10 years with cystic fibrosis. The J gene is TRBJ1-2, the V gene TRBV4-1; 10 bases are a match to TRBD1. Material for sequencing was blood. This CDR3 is CASSPRQGANYGYTF. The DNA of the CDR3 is TGCGCCAGCAGTCCAAGACAGGGGGCAAACTATGGCTACACCTTC.